Given below is one T cell receptor beta chain in context. This entry belongs to a study of blood T cell repertoires in COVID-19. For the study at large: In each case, the material was cDNA or gDNA derived from T cells, B-cell-depleted T cells, or PBMCs.

The junction had 10 bases not matched to a gene; V was cut back by 0 bases and J by 3 bases. The CDR3 has 17 amino acids. Germline V gene sequence: CDR1 GTSNPN, CDR2 SVGIG (reference sequence). Some clones are missing from TCRdb's copy, which holds only in-frame ones; the method was immunoSEQ multiplex PCR. The sample lists more than 250,000 clones; around 83% were seen once. This sequence originates from a woman between 50 and 59 years old with acute or convalescent COVID-19. This sequence joins TRBV30 and TRBJ2-3, with TRBD2 identical over 9 bases. Specimen: peripheral blood. The CDR3 DNA sequence: TGTGCCTGGAGTGTAATCGGTAGCGGGAGTGGTACAGATACGCAGTATTTT. Its translation: CAWSVIGSGSGTDTQYF.